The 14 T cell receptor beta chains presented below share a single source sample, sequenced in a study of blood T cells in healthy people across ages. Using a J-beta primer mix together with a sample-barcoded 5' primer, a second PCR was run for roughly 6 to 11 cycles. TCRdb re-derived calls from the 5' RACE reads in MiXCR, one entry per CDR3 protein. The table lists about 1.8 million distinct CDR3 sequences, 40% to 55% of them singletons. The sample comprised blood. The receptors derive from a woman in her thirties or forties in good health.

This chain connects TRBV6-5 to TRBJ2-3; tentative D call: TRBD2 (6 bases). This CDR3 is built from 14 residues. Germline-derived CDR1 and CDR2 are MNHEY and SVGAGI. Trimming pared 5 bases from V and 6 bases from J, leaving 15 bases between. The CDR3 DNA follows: TGTGCCAGCAGTCCGCGGGGCGCCGCGGATACGCAGTATTTT. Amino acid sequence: CASSPRGAADTQYF.

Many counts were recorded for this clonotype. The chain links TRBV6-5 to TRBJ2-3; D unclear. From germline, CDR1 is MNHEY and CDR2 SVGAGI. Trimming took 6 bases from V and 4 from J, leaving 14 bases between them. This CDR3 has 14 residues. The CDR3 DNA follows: TGTGCCAGCAGCCTGCAGGTGGCTGCAGATACGCAGTATTTT. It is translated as CASSLQVAADTQYF.

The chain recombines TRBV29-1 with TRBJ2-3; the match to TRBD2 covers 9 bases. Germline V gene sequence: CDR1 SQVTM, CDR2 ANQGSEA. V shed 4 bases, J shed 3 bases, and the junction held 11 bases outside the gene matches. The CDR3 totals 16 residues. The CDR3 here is CSVVPLAGAGTDTQYF. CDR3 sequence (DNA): TGCAGCGTTGTACCCTTAGCGGGGGCAGGGACAGATACGCAGTATTTT.

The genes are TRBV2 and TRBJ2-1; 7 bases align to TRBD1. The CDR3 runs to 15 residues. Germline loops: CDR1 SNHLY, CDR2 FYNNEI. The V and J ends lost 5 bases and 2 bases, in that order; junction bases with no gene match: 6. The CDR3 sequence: CASSPLGGPYNEQFF. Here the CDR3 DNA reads TGTGCCAGCAGTCCGTTAGGGGGCCCCTACAATGAGCAGTTCTTC. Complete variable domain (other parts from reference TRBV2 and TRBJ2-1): EPEVTQTPSHQVTQMGQEVILRCVPISNHLYFYWYRQILGQKVEFLVSFYNNEISEKSEIFDDQFSVERPDGSNFTLKIRSTKLEDSAMYFCASSPLGGPYNEQFFGPGTRLTVL.

Here the CDR3 DNA reads TGCAGTGCACCGCCTTGGTCGGTACCCTACAATGAGCAGTTCTTC. This encodes CSAPPWSVPYNEQFF. The chain employs TRBV20-1 and TRBJ2-1; no firm D call. V was shortened by 6 bases and J by 2 bases, with 17 bases between the two germline ends. This CDR3 spans 15 amino acids. The germline V gene encodes CDR1 DFQATT and CDR2 SNEGSKA (reference sequence).

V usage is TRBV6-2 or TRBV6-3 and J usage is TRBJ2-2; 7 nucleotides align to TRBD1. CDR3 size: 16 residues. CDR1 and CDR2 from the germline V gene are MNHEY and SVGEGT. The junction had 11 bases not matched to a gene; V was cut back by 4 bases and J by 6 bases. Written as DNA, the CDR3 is TGTGCCAGCAGTTCTCAGAGGACGGGACAGTCCGGGGAGCTGTTTTTT. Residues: CASSSQRTGQSGELFF.

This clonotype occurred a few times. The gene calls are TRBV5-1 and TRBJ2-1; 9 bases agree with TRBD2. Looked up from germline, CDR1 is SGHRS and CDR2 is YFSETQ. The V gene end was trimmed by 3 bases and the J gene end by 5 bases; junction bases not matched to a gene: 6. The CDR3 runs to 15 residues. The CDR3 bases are TGCGCCAGCAGCTCCGGGACTAGCCTCAACAATGAGCAGTTCTTC. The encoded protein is CASSSGTSLNNEQFF.

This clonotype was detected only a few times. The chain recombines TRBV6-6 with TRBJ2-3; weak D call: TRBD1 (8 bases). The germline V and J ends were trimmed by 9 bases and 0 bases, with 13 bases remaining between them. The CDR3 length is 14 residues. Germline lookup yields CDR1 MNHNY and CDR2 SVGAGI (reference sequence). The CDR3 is CASGGDRSTDTQYF. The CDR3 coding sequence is TGTGCCAGTGGGGGGGACAGGAGCACAGATACGCAGTATTTT.

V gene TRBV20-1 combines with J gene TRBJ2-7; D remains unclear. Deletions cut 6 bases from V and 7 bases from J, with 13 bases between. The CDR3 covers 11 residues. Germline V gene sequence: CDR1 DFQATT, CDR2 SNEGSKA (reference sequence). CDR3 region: CSAPGLREQYF. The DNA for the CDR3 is TGCAGTGCACCGGGTTTGAGGGAGCAGTACTTC.

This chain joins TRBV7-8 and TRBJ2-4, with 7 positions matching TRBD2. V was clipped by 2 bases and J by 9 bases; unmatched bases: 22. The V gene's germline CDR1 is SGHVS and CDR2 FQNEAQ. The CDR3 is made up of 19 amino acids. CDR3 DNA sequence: TGTGCCAGCAGCTTAATCAGTCCGCAGGGACGGGGGGTCCCCCGCATTCAGTACTTC. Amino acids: CASSLISPQGRGVPRIQYF.

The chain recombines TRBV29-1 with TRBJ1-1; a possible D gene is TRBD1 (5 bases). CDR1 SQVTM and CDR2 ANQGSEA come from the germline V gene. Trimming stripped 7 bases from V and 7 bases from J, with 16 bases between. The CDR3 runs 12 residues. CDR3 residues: CSARLPGREAFF. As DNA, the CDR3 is TGCAGCGCCCGACTACCGGGGCGTGAAGCTTTCTTT.

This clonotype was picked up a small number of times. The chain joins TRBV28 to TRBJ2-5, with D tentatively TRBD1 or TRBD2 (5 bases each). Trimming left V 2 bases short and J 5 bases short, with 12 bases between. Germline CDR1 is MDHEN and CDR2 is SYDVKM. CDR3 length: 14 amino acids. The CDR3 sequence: CASSLLGDGETQYF. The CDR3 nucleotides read TGTGCCAGCAGTTTACTAGGGGACGGCGAGACCCAGTACTTC. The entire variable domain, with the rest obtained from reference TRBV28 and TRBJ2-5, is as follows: DVKVTQSSRYLVKRTGEKVFLECVQDMDHENMFWYRQDPGLGLRLIYFSYDVKMKEKGDIPEGYSVSREKKERFSLILESASTNQTSMYLCASSLLGDGETQYFGPGTRLLVL.

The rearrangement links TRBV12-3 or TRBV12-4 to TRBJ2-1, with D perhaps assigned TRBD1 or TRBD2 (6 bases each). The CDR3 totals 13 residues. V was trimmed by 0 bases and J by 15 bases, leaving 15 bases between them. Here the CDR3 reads CASSLAVFRGLFF. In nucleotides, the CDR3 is TGTGCCAGCAGTTTAGCGGTATTCAGGGGACTGTTCTTC.

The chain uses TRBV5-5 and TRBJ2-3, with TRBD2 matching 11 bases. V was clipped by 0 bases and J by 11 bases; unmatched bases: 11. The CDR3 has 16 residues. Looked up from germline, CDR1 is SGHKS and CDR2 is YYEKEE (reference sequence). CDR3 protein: CASSLELRLAGSEQYF. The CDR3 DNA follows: TGTGCCAGCAGCTTGGAGCTGCGACTAGCGGGGTCGGAGCAGTATTTT.